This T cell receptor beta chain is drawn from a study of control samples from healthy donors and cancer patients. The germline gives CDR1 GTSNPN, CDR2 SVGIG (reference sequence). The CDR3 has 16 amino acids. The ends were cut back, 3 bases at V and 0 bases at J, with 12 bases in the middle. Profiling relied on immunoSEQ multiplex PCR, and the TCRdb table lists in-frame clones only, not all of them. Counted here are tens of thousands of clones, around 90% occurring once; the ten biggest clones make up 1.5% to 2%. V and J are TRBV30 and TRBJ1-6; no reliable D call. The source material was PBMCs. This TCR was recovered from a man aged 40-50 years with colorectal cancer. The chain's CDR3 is CAWSPSGRSYNSPLHF. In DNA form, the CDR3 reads TGTGCCTGGAGCCCCTCAGGCCGCTCCTATAATTCACCCCTCCACTTT.